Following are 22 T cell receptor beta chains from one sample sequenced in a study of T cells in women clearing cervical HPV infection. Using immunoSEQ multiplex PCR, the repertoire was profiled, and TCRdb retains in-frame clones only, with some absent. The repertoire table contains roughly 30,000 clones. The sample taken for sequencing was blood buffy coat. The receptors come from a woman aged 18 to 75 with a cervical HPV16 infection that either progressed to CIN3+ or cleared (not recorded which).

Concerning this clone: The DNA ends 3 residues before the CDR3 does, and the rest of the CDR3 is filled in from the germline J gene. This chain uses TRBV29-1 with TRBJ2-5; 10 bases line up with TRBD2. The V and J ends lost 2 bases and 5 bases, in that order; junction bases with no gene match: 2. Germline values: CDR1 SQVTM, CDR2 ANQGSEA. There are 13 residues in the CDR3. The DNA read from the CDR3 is TGCAGCGTTGAAACTAGCGGGGTTGAGACC. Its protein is CSVETSGVET. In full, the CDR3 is CSVETSGVETQYF. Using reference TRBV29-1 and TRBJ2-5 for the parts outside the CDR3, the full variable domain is SAVISQKPSRDICQRGTSLTIQCQVDSQVTMMFWYRQQPGQSLTLIATANQGSEATYESGFVIDKFPISRPNLTFSTLTVSNMSPEDSSIYLCSVETSGVETQYFGPGTRLLVL.

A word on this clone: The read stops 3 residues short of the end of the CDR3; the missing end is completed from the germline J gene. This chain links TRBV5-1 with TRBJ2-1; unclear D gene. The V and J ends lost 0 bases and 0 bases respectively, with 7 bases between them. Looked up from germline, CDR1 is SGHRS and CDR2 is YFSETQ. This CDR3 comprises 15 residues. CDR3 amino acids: CASSLGELSYNEQFF. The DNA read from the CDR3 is TGCGCCAGCAGCTTGGGAGAACTCTCCTACAATGAG.

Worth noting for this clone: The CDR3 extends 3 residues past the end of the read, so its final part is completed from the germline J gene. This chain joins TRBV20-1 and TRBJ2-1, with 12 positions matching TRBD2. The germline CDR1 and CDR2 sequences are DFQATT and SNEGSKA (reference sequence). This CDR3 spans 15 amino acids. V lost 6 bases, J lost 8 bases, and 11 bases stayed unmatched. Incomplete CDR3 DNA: TGCAGTGCGACACAAGGACTAGCGGGGCAGGATGAG. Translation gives CSATQGLAGQDE. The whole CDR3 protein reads CSATQGLAGQDEQFF.

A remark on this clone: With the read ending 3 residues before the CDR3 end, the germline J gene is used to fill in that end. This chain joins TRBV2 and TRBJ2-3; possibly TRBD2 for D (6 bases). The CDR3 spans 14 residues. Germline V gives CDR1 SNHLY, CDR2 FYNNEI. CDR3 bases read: TGTGCCAGCAGTCTAATTAGGGACTTGGAGACG. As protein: CASSLIRDLET. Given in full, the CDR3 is CASSLIRDLETQYF.

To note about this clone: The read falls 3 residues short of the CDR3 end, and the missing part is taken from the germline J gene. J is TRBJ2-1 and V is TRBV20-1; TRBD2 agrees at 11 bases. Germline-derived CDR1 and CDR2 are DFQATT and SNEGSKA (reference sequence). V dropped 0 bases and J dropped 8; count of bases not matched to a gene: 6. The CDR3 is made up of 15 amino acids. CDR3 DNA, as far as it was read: TGCAGTGCTAGAGATTTTACTAGCGGGAGCGATGAG. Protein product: CSARDFTSGSDE. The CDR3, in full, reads CSARDFTSGSDEQFF.

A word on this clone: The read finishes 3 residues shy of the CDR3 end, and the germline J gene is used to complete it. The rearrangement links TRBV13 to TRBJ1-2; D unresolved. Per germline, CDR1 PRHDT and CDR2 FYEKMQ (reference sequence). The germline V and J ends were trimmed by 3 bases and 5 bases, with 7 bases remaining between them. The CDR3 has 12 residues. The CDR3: CASSFTRYGYTF. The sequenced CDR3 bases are TGTGCCAGCAGCTTTACTAGGTATGGC.

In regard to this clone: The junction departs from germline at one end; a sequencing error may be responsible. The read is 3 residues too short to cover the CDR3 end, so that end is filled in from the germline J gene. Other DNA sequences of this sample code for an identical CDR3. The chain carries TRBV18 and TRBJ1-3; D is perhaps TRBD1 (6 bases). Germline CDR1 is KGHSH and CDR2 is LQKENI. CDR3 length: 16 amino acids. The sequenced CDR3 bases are TGTGCCAGCTCACCTTACAGGGAACCCCGTGGAAACACG. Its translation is CASSPYREPRGNT. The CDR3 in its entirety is CASSPYREPRGNTIYF.

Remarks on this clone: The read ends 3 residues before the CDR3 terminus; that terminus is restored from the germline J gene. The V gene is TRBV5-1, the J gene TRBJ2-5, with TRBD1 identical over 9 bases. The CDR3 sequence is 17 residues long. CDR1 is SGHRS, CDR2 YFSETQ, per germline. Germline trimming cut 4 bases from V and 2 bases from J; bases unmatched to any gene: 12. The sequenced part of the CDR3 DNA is TGCGCCAGCAGCCCTATTCCGACAGGGGGTATTCAAGAGACC. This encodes CASSPIPTGGIQET. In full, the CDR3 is CASSPIPTGGIQETQYF.

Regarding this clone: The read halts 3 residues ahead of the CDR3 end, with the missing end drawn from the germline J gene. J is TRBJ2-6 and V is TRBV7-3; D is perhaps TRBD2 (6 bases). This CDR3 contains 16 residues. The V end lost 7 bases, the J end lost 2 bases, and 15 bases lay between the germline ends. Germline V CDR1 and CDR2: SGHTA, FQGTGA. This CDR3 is CASTHRGGAGANVLTF. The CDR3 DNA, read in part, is TGTGCCAGCACTCACCGCGGCGGGGCTGGGGCCAACGTC. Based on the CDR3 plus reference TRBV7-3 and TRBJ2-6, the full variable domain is GAGVSQTPSNKVTEKGKYVELRCDPISGHTALYWYRQSLGQGPEFLIYFQGTGAADDSGLPNDRFFAVRPEGSVSTLKIQRTERGDSAVYLCASTHRGGAGANVLTFGAGSRLTVL.

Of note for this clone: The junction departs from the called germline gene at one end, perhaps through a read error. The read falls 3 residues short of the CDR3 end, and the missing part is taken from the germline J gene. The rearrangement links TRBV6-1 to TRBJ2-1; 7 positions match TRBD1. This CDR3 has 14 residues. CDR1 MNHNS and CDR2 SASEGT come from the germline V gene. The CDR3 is CASSEGQAHNEQFF. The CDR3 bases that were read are TGTGCCAGCAGCGAAGGACAGGCCCACAATGAG.

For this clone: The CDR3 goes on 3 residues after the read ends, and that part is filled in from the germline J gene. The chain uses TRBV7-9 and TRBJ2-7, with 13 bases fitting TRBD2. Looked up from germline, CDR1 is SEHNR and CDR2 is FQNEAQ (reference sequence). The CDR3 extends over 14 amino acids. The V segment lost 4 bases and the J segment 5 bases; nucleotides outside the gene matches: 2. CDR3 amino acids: CASSSGTSGNEQYF. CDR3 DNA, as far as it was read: TGTGCCAGCAGCTCCGGGACTAGCGGGAACGAG. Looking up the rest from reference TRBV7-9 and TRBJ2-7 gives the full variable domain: DTGVSQNPRHKITKRGQNVTFRCDPISEHNRLYWYRQTLGQGPEFLTYFQNEAQLEKSRLLSDRFSAERPKGSFSTLEIQRTEQGDSAMYLCASSSGTSGNEQYFGPGTRLTVT.

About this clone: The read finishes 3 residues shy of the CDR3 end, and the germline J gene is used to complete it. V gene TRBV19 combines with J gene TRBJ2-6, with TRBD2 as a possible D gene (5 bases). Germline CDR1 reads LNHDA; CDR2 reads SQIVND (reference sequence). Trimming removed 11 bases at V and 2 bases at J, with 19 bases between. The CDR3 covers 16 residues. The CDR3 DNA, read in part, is TGTGCCGTTAGCGACGGTGCCATTGCTGGGGCCAACGTC. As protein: CAVSDGAIAGANV. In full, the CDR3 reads CAVSDGAIAGANVLTF.

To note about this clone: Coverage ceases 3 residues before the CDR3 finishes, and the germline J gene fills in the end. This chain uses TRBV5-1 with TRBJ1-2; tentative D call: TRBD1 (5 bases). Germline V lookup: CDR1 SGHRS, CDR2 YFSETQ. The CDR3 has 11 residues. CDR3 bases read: TGCGCCACGAGGGGTGAAGGAGGC. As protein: CATRGEGG. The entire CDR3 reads CATRGEGGYTF.

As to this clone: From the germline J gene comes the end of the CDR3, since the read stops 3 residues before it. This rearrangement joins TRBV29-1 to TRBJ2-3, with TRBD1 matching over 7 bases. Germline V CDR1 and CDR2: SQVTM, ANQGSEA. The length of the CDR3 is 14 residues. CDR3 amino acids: CSVGRTGRKETQYF. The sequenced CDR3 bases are TGCAGCGTTGGGCGGACAGGCCGAAAAGAGACG.

CDR3 DNA (partial): TGCAGTGCTGGGTCTAGCGGAGACAATGAG. Its protein is CSAGSSGDNE. The full CDR3 is CSAGSSGDNEQFF. The chain links TRBV20-1 to TRBJ2-1; 7 bases agree with TRBD2. With the read ending 3 residues before the CDR3 end, the germline J gene is used to fill in that end. The CDR3 totals 13 residues. V gave up 5 bases and J gave up 5 bases; unmatched junction bases: 6. Looked up from germline, CDR1 is DFQATT and CDR2 is SNEGSKA (reference sequence).

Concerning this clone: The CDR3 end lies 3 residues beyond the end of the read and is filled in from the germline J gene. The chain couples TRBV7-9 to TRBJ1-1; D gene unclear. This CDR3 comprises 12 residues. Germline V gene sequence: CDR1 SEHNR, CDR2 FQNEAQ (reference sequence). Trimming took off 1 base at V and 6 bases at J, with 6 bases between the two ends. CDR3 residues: CASSLVLSEAFF. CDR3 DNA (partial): TGTGCCAGCAGCTTAGTTTTATCTGAA.

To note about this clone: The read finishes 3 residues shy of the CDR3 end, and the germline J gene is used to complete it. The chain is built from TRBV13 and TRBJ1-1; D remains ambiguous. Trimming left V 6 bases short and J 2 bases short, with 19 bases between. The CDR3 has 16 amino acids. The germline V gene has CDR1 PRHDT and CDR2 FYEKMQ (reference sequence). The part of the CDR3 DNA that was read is TGTGCCAGCAGGATCCACAACCTTAGGGTAAACACTGAA. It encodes CASRIHNLRVNTE. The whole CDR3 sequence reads CASRIHNLRVNTEAFF. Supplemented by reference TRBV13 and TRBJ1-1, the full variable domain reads AAGVIQSPRHLIKEKRETATLKCYPIPRHDTVYWYQQGPGQDPQFLISFYEKMQSDKGSIPDRFSAQQFSDYHSELNMSSLELGDSALYFCASRIHNLRVNTEAFFGQGTRLTVV.

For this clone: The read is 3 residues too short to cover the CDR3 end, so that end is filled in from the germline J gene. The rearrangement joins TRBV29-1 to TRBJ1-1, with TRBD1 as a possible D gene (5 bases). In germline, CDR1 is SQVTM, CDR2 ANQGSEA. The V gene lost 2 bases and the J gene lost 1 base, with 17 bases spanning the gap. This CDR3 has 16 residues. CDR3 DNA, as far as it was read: TGCAGCGTTGAAAAAGTTGTTTGGGGCCAGAACACTGAA. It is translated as CSVEKVVWGQNTE. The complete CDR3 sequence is CSVEKVVWGQNTEAFF.

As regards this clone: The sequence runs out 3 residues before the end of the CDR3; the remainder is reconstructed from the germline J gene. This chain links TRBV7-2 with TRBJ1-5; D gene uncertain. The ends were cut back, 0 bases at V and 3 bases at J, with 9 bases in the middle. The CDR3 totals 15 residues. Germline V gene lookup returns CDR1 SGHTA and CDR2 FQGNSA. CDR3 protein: CASSLAYTANQPQHF. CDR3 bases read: TGTGCCAGCAGCTTAGCGTACACAGCCAATCAGCCC.

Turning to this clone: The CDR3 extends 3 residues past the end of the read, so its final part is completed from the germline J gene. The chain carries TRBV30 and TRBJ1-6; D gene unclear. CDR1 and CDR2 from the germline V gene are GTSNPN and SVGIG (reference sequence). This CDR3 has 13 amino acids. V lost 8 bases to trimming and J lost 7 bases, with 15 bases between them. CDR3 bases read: TGTGCCGGTGGCAGGCTGTCCAATTCACCC. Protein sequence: CAGGRLSNSP. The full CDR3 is CAGGRLSNSPLHF.

CDR3 residues: CSADRDGRGAFF. The CDR3 DNA, read in part, is TGCAGTGCGGACAGGGACGGTAGGGGA. The chain carries TRBV20-1 and TRBJ1-1; 8 bases agree with TRBD1. The sequence runs out 3 residues before the end of the CDR3; the remainder is reconstructed from the germline J gene. Per germline, CDR1 DFQATT and CDR2 SNEGSKA (reference sequence). This CDR3 region has 12 residues.

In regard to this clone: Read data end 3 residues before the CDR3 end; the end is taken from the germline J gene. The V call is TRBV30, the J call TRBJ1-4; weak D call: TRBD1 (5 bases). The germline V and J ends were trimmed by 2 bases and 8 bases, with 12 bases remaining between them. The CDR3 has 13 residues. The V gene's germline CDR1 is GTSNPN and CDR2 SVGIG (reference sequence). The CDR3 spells CAWSRGIGEKLFF. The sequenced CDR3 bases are TGTGCCTGGAGTCGGGGGATAGGGGAAAAA.